This T cell receptor beta chain was obtained from a study of beta chain features in type 1 diabetes. On the study more broadly: The number of sorted cells examined across all samples was fewer than 110,000,000. Notes on the study in general: The study found moderately but significantly shorter TCRB CDR3s in all four CD4+ subsets of Type 1 diabetes patients.

Looked up from germline, CDR1 is GTSNPN and CDR2 is SVGIG (reference sequence). V dropped 2 bases and J dropped 8 bases, with 15 bases sitting between them. The CDR3 covers 14 residues. Details on this clone: Its antigen is unidentified.

Every bit of the isolated RNA underwent reverse transcription, so sequencing read expressed TCRB transcripts. Clones were sequenced by immunoSEQ multiplex PCR, and TCRdb holds only the in-frame ones, with some missing. The top ten clones hold around 0.035% of a sample with roughly 370,000 clones, around 13% of them seen once. The sequenced sample consisted of naive CD4+ T cells from blood. The sequence came from a man aged 25 to 40 in good health. This chain uses TRBV30 with TRBJ1-4; D is possibly TRBD1 (5 bases). The CDR3 nucleotides are TGTGCCTGGAGTCCACCCCCACGGGGCGAAAAACTGTTTTTT. This gives the protein CAWSPPPRGEKLFF.